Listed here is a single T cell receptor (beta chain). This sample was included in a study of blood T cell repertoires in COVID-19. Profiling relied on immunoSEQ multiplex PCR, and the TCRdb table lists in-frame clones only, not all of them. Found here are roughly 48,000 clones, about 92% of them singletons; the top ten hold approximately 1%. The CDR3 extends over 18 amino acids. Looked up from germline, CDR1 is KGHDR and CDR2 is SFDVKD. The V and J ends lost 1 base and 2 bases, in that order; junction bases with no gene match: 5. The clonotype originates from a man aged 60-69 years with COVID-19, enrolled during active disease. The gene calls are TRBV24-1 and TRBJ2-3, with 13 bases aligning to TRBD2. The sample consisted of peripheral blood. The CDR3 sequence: CATSDFTSGGADTDTQYF. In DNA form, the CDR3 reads TGTGCCACCAGTGATTTTACTAGCGGGGGGGCCGACACAGATACGCAGTATTTT.